The 11 T cell receptor beta chains below were found in one sample sequenced in a study of blood T cell repertoires in COVID-19. The table came from immunoSEQ multiplex PCR; TCRdb's copy has only in-frame clones and leaves some out. The table has about 210,000 clones, about nine tenths seen once; the top ten hold about 1.7%. The sequenced sample was peripheral blood. These receptors originate from a man aged 70-80 years with acute or convalescent COVID-19.

J is TRBJ2-5 and V is TRBV6-5, with no clear D. The length of the CDR3 is 13 residues. V lost 2 bases and J 5 bases, leaving 9 bases between the germline ends. Germline V gene lookup returns CDR1 MNHEY and CDR2 SVGAGI. The CDR3 DNA sequence: TGTGCCAGCAGTTACCGGGTGGAGGAGACCCAGTACTTC. This sequence encodes CASSYRVEETQYF.

This chain uses TRBV3-1 (or the pseudogene TRBV3-2) with TRBJ2-4; TRBD1 matches at 9 bases. Germline V gene lookup returns CDR1 LGHDT and CDR2 YNNKEL (reference sequence). CDR3 length: 18 residues. V trimming: 3 bases; J trimming: 0 bases; junction bases outside the gene matches: 9. The CDR3, as DNA: TGTGCCAGCAGCCAGGAACCGGGACAGGGTATAGCCAAAAACATTCAGTACTTC. Its translation is CASSQEPGQGIAKNIQYF.

V is TRBV19 and J is TRBJ2-7; the D is unclear. The CDR3 is 14 residues long. Looked up from germline, CDR1 is LNHDA and CDR2 is SQIVND (reference sequence). V lost 7 bases and J 0 bases, leaving 13 bases between the germline ends. The CDR3 bases are TGTGCCAGTACCCCAGAATACAGCTCCTACGAGCAGTACTTC. As protein: CASTPEYSSYEQYF.

The chain employs TRBV19 and TRBJ2-2, with 11 bases aligning to TRBD2. This CDR3 has 16 residues. J was trimmed by 7 bases and V by 6 bases; bases with no gene match: 10. Per germline, CDR1 LNHDA and CDR2 SQIVND (reference sequence). CDR3 loop: CASRPTSGTIHGELFF. The CDR3, as DNA: TGTGCCAGTAGACCGACTAGCGGGACAATTCACGGGGAGCTGTTTTTT. The entire variable domain, with the rest obtained from reference TRBV19 and TRBJ2-2, is as follows: DGGITQSPKYLFRKEGQNVTLSCEQNLNHDAMYWYRQDPGQGLRLIYYSQIVNDFQKGDIAEGYSVSREKKESFPLTVTSAQKNPTAFYLCASRPTSGTIHGELFFGEGSRLTVL.

The rearrangement links TRBV7-8 to TRBJ2-7, with 7 bases aligning to TRBD2. The germline V gene encodes CDR1 SGHVS and CDR2 FQNEAQ. V trimming: 2 bases; J trimming: 3 bases; junction bases outside the gene matches: 4. This CDR3 is built from 14 residues. CDR3: CASSLKRDHYEQYF. The CDR3 DNA follows: TGTGCCAGCAGCTTAAAGCGGGATCACTACGAGCAGTACTTC.

This clone appeared a single time. This sequence joins TRBV9 and TRBJ1-1; D gene ambiguous. The CDR3 runs to 13 residues. Germline CDR1 and CDR2: SGDLS and YYNGEE. Trimming removed 0 bases at V and 3 bases at J, with 6 bases between. The DNA for the CDR3 is TGTGCCAGCAGCGTAGGGCCAGACACTGAAGCTTTCTTT. This sequence encodes CASSVGPDTEAFF.

The chain is built from TRBV20-1 and TRBJ2-4; possibly TRBD1 for D (7 bases). V was pared by 3 bases and J by 1 base, with 16 bases between. The CDR3 length is 16 residues. Germline lookup yields CDR1 DFQATT and CDR2 SNEGSKA (reference sequence). The CDR3 coding sequence is TGCAGTGCTAGTCTCAGGGGGGTGGTTGCCAAAAACATTCAGTACTTC. It specifies CSASLRGVVAKNIQYF.

The rearrangement links TRBV5-5 to TRBJ2-1; 9 bases fit TRBD2. V was clipped by 4 bases and J by 3 bases; unmatched bases: 8. Germline CDR1 SGHKS, CDR2 YYEKEE (reference sequence). The CDR3 spans 16 residues. The CDR3 nucleotides read TGTGCCAGCAGCCCTCTTGCTAGCGGGAACTACAATGAGCAGTTCTTC. Its protein is CASSPLASGNYNEQFF.

Here the CDR3 DNA reads TGCGCCAGCAGCCGACTAGCGGGAGTTCCCAGCTCCTACAATGAGCAGTTCTTC. Its translation is CASSRLAGVPSSYNEQFF. The V gene is TRBV4-3, the J gene TRBJ2-1, with TRBD2 matching 12 bases. Germline-derived CDR1 and CDR2 are LGHNA and YSLEER. Losses at the gene ends were 4 bases for V and 0 bases for J; bases not matched to a gene: 7. The CDR3 is 18 residues long.

This chain joins TRBV19 and TRBJ1-5; D is possibly TRBD1 (5 bases). This CDR3 region has 17 residues. Germline assignment: CDR1 LNHDA and CDR2 SQIVND (reference sequence). V lost 6 bases and J lost 1, with 19 bases in between. The DNA of the CDR3 is TGTGCCAGTAGGAAAGGCGACAGCTCAAGGAGCAATCAGCCCCAGCATTTT. Its protein is CASRKGDSSRSNQPQHF. The full variable domain, its missing parts supplied by reference TRBV19 and TRBJ1-5, is DGGITQSPKYLFRKEGQNVTLSCEQNLNHDAMYWYRQDPGQGLRLIYYSQIVNDFQKGDIAEGYSVSREKKESFPLTVTSAQKNPTAFYLCASRKGDSSRSNQPQHFGDGTRLSIL.

V and J are TRBV9 and TRBJ1-1, with D maybe TRBD1 (5 bases). The CDR3 extends over 15 amino acids. V lost 0 bases, J lost 7 bases, and 16 bases lay in between. Germline CDR1 reads SGDLS; CDR2 reads YYNGEE. CDR3 bases: TGTGCCAGCAGCGTAGGTGGGGCGGCCCGCGGTGAAGCTTTCTTT. Encoded protein: CASSVGGAARGEAFF.